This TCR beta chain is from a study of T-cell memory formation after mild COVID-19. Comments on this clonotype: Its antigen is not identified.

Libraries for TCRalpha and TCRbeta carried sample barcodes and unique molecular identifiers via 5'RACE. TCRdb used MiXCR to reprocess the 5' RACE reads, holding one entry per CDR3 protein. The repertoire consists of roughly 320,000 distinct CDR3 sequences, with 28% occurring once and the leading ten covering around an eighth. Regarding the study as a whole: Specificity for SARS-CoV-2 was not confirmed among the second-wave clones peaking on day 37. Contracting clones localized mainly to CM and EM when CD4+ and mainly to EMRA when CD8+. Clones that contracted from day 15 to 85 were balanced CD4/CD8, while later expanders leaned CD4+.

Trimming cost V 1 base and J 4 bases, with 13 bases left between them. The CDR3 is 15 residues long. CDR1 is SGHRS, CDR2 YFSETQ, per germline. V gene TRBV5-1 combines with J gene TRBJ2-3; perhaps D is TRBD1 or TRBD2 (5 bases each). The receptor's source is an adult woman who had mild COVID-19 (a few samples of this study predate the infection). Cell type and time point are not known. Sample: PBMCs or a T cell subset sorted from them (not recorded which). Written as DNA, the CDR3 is TGCGCCAGCAGCTTGCGACGGGGCGGCCCAGATACGCAGTATTTT. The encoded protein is CASSLRRGGPDTQYF.